This TCR beta chain derives from a study of cytomegalovirus exposure and HLA in healthy donors. The PCR employed 60 Vbeta primers together with 13 Jbeta primers. Only in-frame clones appear in the TCRdb table, and some are missing; sequencing was by immunoSEQ multiplex PCR. The data show more than 200,000 clones, with roughly 85% seen just once and 1.5% to 2% held by the top ten. V lost 1 base and J lost 6; bases outside the gene matches: 8. The germline V gene encodes CDR1 KGHSH and CDR2 LQKENI. The CDR3 consists of 16 residues. The sample comprised PBMCs. V gene TRBV18 combines with J gene TRBJ1-2, with 10 bases aligning to TRBD1. This clonotype was obtained from a man between 18 and 29 years old in good health and CMV-seronegative. CDR3 sequence (DNA): TGTGCCAGCTCACCACTGGACAGGGGGACGCTCCATGGCTACACCTTC. Translating gives CASSPLDRGTLHGYTF.